The 17 T cell receptor beta chains listed next were all sequenced from one sample in a study of blood T cell repertoires in COVID-19. Assay used: immunoSEQ multiplex PCR; TCRdb lists only in-frame clones, some missing. Seen here are about 210,000 clones, 80% to 90% observed once, and the top ten hold 2.9%. Sequencing used peripheral blood. These receptors all come from a man aged 45 to 65 with active or convalescent COVID-19.

The gene calls are TRBV5-1 and TRBJ2-1; D is perhaps TRBD2 (5 bases). V lost 4 bases and J 9 bases, leaving 14 bases between the germline ends. The CDR3 has 13 amino acids. CDR1 and CDR2 from the germline V gene are SGHRS and YFSETQ. The CDR3 DNA reads as TGCGCCAGCAGCCTTCGGACTGACACTGAGCAGTTCTTC. It translates to CASSLRTDTEQFF.

The CDR3 coding sequence is TGTGCCAGCACAGGGAACACTGAAGCTTTCTTT. The encoded protein is CASTGNTEAFF. The chain combines TRBV27 with TRBJ1-1, with no clear D. This CDR3 spans 11 amino acids. V gave up 7 bases and J gave up 1 base, with 4 bases separating them. The germline gives CDR1 MNHEY, CDR2 SMNVEV (reference sequence).

The rearrangement uses TRBV2 and TRBJ2-7; D not certain. Germline lookup yields CDR1 SNHLY and CDR2 FYNNEI. V shed 7 bases and J shed 0 bases, with 10 bases lying between them. The CDR3 consists of 13 residues. CDR3 in DNA: TGTGCCAGCACCGACGGGTACTCCTACGAGCAGTACTTC. This encodes CASTDGYSYEQYF.

A remark on this clone: One end of the junction varies from germline; a read error may be responsible. This rearrangement joins TRBV9 to TRBJ1-3; no clear D. There are 14 residues in the CDR3. The germline gives CDR1 SGDLS, CDR2 YYNGEE. The CDR3 loop is CASSVGISGDTIYF. In DNA form, the CDR3 reads TGTGCCAGCAGCGTAGGGATTTCTGGAGACACCATATATTTT.

The chain combines TRBV3-1 (or the pseudogene TRBV3-2) with TRBJ1-5, with D maybe TRBD1 (5 bases). CDR3 size: 17 residues. V gave up 0 bases and J gave up 1 base, with 13 bases separating them. Germline V gene lookup returns CDR1 LGHDT and CDR2 YNNKEL (reference sequence). The CDR3 DNA is TGTGCCAGCAGCCAAGAGGGGGGAATGGTAAGCAATCAGCCCCAGCATTTT. Translated, it gives CASSQEGGMVSNQPQHF.

The gene calls are TRBV6-2 or TRBV6-3 and TRBJ2-3; D possibly corresponds to TRBD2 (6 bases). Deletions cut 6 bases from V and 1 base from J, with 11 bases between. This CDR3 comprises 14 residues. CDR1 and CDR2 from the germline V gene are MNHEY and SVGEGT. The DNA for the CDR3 is TGTGCCAGCAGCGCGGGGTTCGGCACAGATACGCAGTATTTT. Its protein product is CASSAGFGTDTQYF.

The chain couples TRBV30 to TRBJ1-2; no firm D call. Trimming stripped 2 bases from V and 0 bases from J, with 13 bases between. This CDR3 comprises 15 residues. The germline gives CDR1 GTSNPN, CDR2 SVGIG (reference sequence). CDR3 in DNA: TGTGCCTGGAGTTTTAGCGCTCACACTAACTATGGCTACACCTTC. Translating it yields CAWSFSAHTNYGYTF.

The chain recombines TRBV6-2 or TRBV6-3 with TRBJ1-2, with 7 bases lining up with TRBD1. The length of the CDR3 is 20 residues. V dropped 3 bases and J dropped 4; count of bases not matched to a gene: 23. Germline CDR1 MNHEY, CDR2 SVGEGT. CDR3 amino acids: CASSYDGEWDSRYSSYGYTF. For the CDR3, the DNA is TGTGCCAGCAGTTATGATGGGGAGTGGGACAGCCGTTATTCCTCCTATGGCTACACCTTC.

The sample holds one count of this clone. This chain links TRBV9 with TRBJ2-1, with TRBD2 matching over 8 bases. Trimming at V came to 4 bases and at J to 2 bases, leaving 8 bases not matched to a gene. The CDR3 spans 16 residues. CDR1 is SGDLS and CDR2 is YYNGEE in the germline V gene. In DNA form, the CDR3 reads TGTGCCAGCAGCCCGGGGGCGGGAGGTACCTACAATGAGCAGTTCTTC. It yields the protein CASSPGAGGTYNEQFF. The whole variable domain, filled in from reference TRBV9 and TRBJ2-1, reads DSGVTQTPKHLITATGQRVTLRCSPRSGDLSVYWYQQSLDQGLQFLIQYYNGEERAKGNILERFSAQQFPDLHSELNLSSLELGDSALYFCASSPGAGGTYNEQFFGPGTRLTVL.

The chain has TRBV29-1 and TRBJ1-5; no reliable D call. Germline V gives CDR1 SQVTM, CDR2 ANQGSEA. V lost 5 bases, J lost 0 bases, and 11 bases lay in between. The CDR3 has 14 residues. This CDR3 is CSVKGSNSNQPQHF. The CDR3 DNA sequence: TGCAGCGTTAAAGGGTCTAATAGCAATCAGCCCCAGCATTTT. Using reference TRBV29-1 and TRBJ1-5 for the parts outside the CDR3, the full variable domain is SAVISQKPSRDICQRGTSLTIQCQVDSQVTMMFWYRQQPGQSLTLIATANQGSEATYESGFVIDKFPISRPNLTFSTLTVSNMSPEDSSIYLCSVKGSNSNQPQHFGDGTRLSIL.

The rearrangement links TRBV2 to TRBJ1-2; weak D call: TRBD1 (6 bases). The germline V gene encodes CDR1 SNHLY and CDR2 FYNNEI. V was shortened by 7 bases and J by 4 bases, with 13 bases between the two germline ends. This CDR3 spans 13 amino acids. The CDR3 reads CASTEQGSYGYTF. The CDR3, as DNA: TGTGCCAGCACCGAACAGGGCTCCTATGGCTACACCTTC.

This chain connects TRBV7-9 to TRBJ2-6; 11 bases align to TRBD1. The germline V gene has CDR1 SEHNR and CDR2 FQNEAQ (reference sequence). There are 14 residues in the CDR3. V shed 5 bases and J 12 bases; nucleotides not matched to a gene: 6. This CDR3 is CASSATGTGGVLTF. The CDR3 nucleotides read TGTGCCAGCAGCGCAACCGGGACAGGGGGCGTCCTGACTTTC.

V usage is TRBV6-1 and J usage is TRBJ1-1, with D hard to call. The CDR3 consists of 14 residues. Germline assignment: CDR1 MNHNS and CDR2 SASEGT. V was clipped by 3 bases and J by 7 bases, with 15 bases between them. CDR3 in amino acids: CASSEPFSGSEAFF. The DNA for the CDR3 is TGTGCCAGCAGTGAGCCGTTCTCCGGGAGTGAAGCTTTCTTT.

A single count supports this clone. J is TRBJ2-1 and V is TRBV6-2 or TRBV6-3; D possibly corresponds to TRBD1 (6 bases). This CDR3 has 17 residues. The germline V and J ends were trimmed by 4 bases and 5 bases, with 21 bases remaining between them. Germline V gene sequence: CDR1 MNHEY, CDR2 SVGEGT. As DNA, the CDR3 is TGTGCCAGCAGTTTGACTACAGGGATCGTAGAGGACAATGAGCAGTTCTTC. This sequence encodes CASSLTTGIVEDNEQFF.

A few counts support this clone. The V and J genes are TRBV14 and TRBJ2-7, with D perhaps TRBD2 (5 bases). V shed 0 bases and J shed 0 bases, with 15 bases lying between them. Germline-derived CDR1 and CDR2 are SGHDN and FVKESK. This CDR3 region has 17 residues. CDR3 loop: CASSQDLSPGYSYEQYF. The CDR3 nucleotides read TGTGCCAGCAGCCAAGACTTAAGTCCGGGGTACTCCTACGAGCAGTACTTC.

The chain carries TRBV24-1 and TRBJ2-5; no reliable D call. The CDR3 loop spans 15 amino acids. Trimming left V 5 bases short and J 5 bases short, with 17 bases between. From germline, CDR1 is KGHDR and CDR2 SFDVKD. In DNA form, the CDR3 reads TGTGCCACCAGTGGCGGAGAAGGCAAGTCGGAGACCCAGTACTTC. Translation gives CATSGGEGKSETQYF.

In this sample, this clone turned up once. This sample includes further DNA sequences coding for the same CDR3. This chain uses TRBV5-1 with TRBJ1-2; D perhaps matches TRBD1 (6 bases). V gave up 4 bases and J gave up 2 bases, with 9 bases separating them. The CDR3 has 13 amino acids. The V gene's germline CDR1 is SGHRS and CDR2 YFSETQ. The CDR3 loop reads CASSQGQNYGYTF. The CDR3 nucleotides are TGCGCCAGCAGCCAGGGACAAAACTATGGCTACACCTTC.